The sequence of this T cell receptor beta chain was determined in a study of cytomegalovirus exposure and HLA in healthy donors. Germline-derived CDR1 and CDR2 are SGHTA and FQGNSA. Unmatched junction bases numbered 1, after V lost 3 bases and J lost 1 base. CDR3 length: 15 residues. Everyone who donated was a healthy bone marrow donor. It was with 60 Vbeta and 13 Jbeta primers that the PCR ran. TCRdb's copy holds only in-frame clones and misses some; the assay was immunoSEQ multiplex PCR. Counted here are about 170,000 clones, 72% occurring once; the ten biggest clones make up 2% to 2.5%. The sequenced sample consisted of PBMCs. The TCR sequence derives from a human donor in good health. The V and J genes are TRBV7-2 and TRBJ1-5, with 9 bases that match TRBD1. The DNA of the CDR3 is TGTGCCAGCAGCTTCACAGGGGGCAGCAATCAGCCCCAGCATTTT. It translates to CASSFTGGSNQPQHF.